This T cell receptor beta chain came from a study of cytomegalovirus exposure and HLA in healthy donors. Notes on the study in general: V- and J-gene trimming of TCR beta was linked (in a later analysis) to a missense DCLRE1C variant.

V lost 6 bases and J lost 5, with 11 bases in between. The CDR3 runs 13 residues. Germline V gene lookup returns CDR1 MNHEY and CDR2 SVGAGI. A remark on this clone: What it recognizes is unknown.

The PCR ran on 60 Vbeta and 13 Jbeta primers. Here immunoSEQ multiplex PCR was the method, and the copy in TCRdb shows in-frame clones only, minus some. The sample lists fewer than 40,000 clones; 60% to 70% were seen once. This receptor was taken from a middle-aged man in good health and CMV-seropositive. Sequenced sample: PBMCs. The genes are TRBV6-5 and TRBJ1-5, with a possible D match to TRBD1 (6 bases). The CDR3 loop reads CASRAGTHQPQHF. The CDR3 region has the DNA TGTGCCAGCAGAGCCGGGACACATCAGCCCCAGCATTTT.